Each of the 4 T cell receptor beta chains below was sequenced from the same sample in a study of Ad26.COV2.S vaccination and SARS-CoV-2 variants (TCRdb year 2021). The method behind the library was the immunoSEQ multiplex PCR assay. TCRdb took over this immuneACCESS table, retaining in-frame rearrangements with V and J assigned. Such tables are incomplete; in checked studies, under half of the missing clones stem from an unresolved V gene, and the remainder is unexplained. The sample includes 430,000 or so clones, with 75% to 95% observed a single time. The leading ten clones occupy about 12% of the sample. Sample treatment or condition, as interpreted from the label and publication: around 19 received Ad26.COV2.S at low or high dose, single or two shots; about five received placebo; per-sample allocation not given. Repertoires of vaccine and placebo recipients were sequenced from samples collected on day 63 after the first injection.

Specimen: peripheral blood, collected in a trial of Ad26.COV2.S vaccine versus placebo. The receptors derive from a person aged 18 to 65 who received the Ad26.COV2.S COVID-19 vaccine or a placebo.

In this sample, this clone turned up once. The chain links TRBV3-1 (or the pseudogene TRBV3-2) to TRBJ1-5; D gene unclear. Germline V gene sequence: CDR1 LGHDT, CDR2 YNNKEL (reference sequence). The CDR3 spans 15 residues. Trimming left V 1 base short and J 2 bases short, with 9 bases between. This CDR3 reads CASSQGRVGNQPQHF. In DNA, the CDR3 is TGTGCCAGCAGCCAAGGGAGGGTTGGCAATCAGCCCCAGCATTTT.

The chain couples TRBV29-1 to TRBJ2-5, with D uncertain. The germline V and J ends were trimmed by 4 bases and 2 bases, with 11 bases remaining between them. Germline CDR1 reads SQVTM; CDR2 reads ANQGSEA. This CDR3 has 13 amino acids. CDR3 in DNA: TGCAGCGTTGTGGTGGCCCCGCAAGAGACCCAGTACTTC. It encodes CSVVVAPQETQYF.

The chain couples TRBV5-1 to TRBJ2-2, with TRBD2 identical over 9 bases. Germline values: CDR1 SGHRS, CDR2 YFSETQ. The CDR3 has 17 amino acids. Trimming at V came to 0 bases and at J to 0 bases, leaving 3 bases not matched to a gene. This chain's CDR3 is CASSLGTSATNTGELFF. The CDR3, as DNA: TGCGCCAGCAGCTTGGGGACTAGCGCTACGAACACCGGGGAGCTGTTTTTT.

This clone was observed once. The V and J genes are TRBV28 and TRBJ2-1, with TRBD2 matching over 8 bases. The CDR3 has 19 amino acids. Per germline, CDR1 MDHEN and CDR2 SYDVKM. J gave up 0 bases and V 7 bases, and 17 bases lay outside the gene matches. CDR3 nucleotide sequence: TGTGCCAGCACTGAACTTTTGAAAAAGCGGGAGAGCTCCTACAATGAGCAGTTCTTC. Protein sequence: CASTELLKKRESSYNEQFF.